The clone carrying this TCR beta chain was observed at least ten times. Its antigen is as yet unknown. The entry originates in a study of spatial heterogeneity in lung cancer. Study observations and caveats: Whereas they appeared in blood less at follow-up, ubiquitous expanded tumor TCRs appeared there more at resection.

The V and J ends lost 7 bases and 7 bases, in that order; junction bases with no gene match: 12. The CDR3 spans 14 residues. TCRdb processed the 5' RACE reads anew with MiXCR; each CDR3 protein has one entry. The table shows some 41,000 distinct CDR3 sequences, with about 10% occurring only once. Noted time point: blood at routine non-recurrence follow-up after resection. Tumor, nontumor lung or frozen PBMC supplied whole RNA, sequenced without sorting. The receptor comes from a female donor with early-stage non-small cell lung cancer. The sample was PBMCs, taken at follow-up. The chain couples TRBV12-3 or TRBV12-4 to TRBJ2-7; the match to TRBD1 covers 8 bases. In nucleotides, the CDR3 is TGTGCCAGCACCCCCGGACAGGGCACTACGGAGCAGTACTTC. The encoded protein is CASTPGQGTTEQYF.